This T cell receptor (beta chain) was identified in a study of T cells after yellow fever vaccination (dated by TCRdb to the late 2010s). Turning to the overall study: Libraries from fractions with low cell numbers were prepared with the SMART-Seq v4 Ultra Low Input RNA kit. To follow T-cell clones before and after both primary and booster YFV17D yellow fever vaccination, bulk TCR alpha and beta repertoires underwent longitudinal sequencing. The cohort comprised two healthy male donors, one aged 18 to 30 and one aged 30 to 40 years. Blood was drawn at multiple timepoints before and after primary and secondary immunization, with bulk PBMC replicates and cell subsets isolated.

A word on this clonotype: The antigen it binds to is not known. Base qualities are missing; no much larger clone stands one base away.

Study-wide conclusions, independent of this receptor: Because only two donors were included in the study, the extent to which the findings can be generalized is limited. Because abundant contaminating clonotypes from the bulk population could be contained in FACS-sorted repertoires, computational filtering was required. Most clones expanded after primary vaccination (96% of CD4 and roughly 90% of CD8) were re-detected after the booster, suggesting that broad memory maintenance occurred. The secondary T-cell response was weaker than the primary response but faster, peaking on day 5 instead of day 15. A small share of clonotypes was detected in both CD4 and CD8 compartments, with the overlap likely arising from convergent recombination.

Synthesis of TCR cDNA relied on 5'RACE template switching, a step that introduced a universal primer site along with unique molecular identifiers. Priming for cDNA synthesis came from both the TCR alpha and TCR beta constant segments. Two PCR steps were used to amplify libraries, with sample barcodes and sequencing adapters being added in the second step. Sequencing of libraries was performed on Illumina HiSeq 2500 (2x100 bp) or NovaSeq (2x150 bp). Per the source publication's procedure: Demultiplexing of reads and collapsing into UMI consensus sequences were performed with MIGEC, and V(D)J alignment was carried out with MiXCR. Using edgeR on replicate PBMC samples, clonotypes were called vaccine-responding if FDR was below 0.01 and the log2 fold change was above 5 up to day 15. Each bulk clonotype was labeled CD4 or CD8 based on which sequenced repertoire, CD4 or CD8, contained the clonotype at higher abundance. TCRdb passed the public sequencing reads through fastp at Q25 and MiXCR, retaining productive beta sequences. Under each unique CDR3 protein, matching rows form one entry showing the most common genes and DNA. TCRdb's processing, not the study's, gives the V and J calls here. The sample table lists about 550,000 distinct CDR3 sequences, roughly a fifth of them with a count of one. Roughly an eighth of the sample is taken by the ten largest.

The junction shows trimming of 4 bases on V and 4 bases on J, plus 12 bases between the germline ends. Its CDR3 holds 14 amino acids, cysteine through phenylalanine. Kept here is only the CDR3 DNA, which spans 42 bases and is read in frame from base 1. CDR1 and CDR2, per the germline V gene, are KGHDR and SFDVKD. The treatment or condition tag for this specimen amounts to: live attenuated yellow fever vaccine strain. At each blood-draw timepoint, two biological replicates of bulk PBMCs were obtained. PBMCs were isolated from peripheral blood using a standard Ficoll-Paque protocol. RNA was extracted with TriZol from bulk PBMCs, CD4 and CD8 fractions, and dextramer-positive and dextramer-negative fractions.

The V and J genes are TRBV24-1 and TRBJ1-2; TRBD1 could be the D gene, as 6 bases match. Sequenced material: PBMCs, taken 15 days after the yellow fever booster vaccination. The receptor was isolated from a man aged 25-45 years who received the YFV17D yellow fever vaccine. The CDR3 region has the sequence CATSEGAWGYGYTF. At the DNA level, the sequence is TGTGCCACCAGTGAGGGGGCGTGGGGCTATGGCTACACCTTC.